A single sample is the source of the 23 T cell receptor beta chains below, sequenced in a study of blood T cell repertoires in COVID-19. This table comes from immunoSEQ multiplex PCR, and its TCRdb copy is limited to in-frame clones, with some not included. This sample yields 15,000 to 20,000 clones, of which approximately 85% are seen a single time; under 25% belongs to the top ten. Sequencing input: peripheral blood. These receptor sequences come from an elderly man with active COVID-19.

This rearrangement joins TRBV2 to TRBJ1-4; D gene unclear. V was pared by 6 bases and J by 4 bases, with 18 bases between. Germline CDR1 SNHLY, CDR2 FYNNEI. The CDR3 runs 16 residues. The CDR3: CASRSNSIDRNEKLFF. The CDR3 DNA follows: TGTGCCAGCAGATCTAACAGTATTGACCGTAATGAAAAACTGTTTTTT.

CDR3 sequence reads: CASSLSIANTGELFF. DNA for the CDR3: TGCGCCAGCAGCTTGTCAATAGCGAACACCGGGGAGCTGTTTTTT. V gene TRBV5-1 combines with J gene TRBJ2-2; D remains ambiguous. CDR3 length: 15 residues. V lost 1 base and J lost 0, with 7 bases in between. Germline V lookup: CDR1 SGHRS, CDR2 YFSETQ.

CDR3 nucleotide sequence: TGTGCCAGCAGTGACGGGCAGGGGGCCTATGATGAGCAGTTCTTC. It encodes CASSDGQGAYDEQFF. The V and J genes are TRBV6-4 and TRBJ2-1; 8 bases are shared with TRBD1. Germline values: CDR1 MRHNA, CDR2 SNTAGT. The length of the CDR3 is 15 residues. V shed 2 bases, J shed 8 bases, and the junction held 8 bases outside the gene matches.

This clone has a handful of counts. The chain carries TRBV6-1 and TRBJ1-1; 8 bases are a match to TRBD1. This CDR3 comprises 14 residues. Germline CDR1 MNHNS, CDR2 SASEGT. The ends lost 0 bases at V and 7 bases at J; junction bases unmatched: 4. CDR3: CASSEAGRGREAFF. The CDR3 nucleotides are TGTGCCAGCAGTGAAGCTGGCAGGGGGCGTGAAGCTTTCTTT.

On this clone itself: At the DNA level, this CDR3 is encoded by other sequences in the same sample as well. The chain has TRBV5-1 and TRBJ2-3, with a tentative D call TRBD2 (5 bases). The CDR3 covers 16 residues. Germline V gene data show CDR1 as SGHRS and CDR2 as YFSETQ. V dropped 0 bases and J dropped 2 bases, with 13 bases sitting between them. CDR3 bases: TGCGCCAGCAGCTTGGCGCTGGCCCGGGACACAGATACGCAGTATTTT. This translates into CASSLALARDTDTQYF.

The chain recombines TRBV20-1 with TRBJ1-4; a weak D match, TRBD1 (5 bases). Germline values: CDR1 DFQATT, CDR2 SNEGSKA (reference sequence). V gave up 3 bases and J gave up 3 bases, with 8 bases separating them. This CDR3 has 13 amino acids. The CDR3 region has the DNA TGCAGTGCTAGTGCCAGGGCTAATGAAAAACTGTTTTTT. Translation gives CSASARANEKLFF.

The chain has TRBV28 and TRBJ1-2; TRBD1 is a possible D gene (6 bases). This CDR3 region has 12 residues. The V end lost 5 bases, the J end lost 4 bases, and 8 bases lay between the germline ends. Germline loops: CDR1 MDHEN, CDR2 SYDVKM. In DNA form, the CDR3 reads TGTGCCAGCAGTGGACAGTTCTATGGCTACACCTTC. This codes for CASSGQFYGYTF.

The V and J genes are TRBV5-1 and TRBJ2-2, with 10 bases fitting TRBD1. CDR1 is SGHRS, CDR2 YFSETQ, per germline. The V and J ends lost 1 base and 2 bases, in that order; junction bases with no gene match: 2. The CDR3 contains 16 residues. The CDR3 sequence: CASSLRTGGNTGELFF. CDR3 bases: TGCGCCAGCAGCTTGCGGACAGGGGGAAACACCGGGGAGCTGTTTTTT. The entire variable domain, with the rest obtained from reference TRBV5-1 and TRBJ2-2, is as follows: KAGVTQTPRYLIKTRGQQVTLSCSPISGHRSVSWYQQTPGQGLQFLFEYFSETQRNKGNFPGRFSGRQFSNSRSEMNVSTLELGDSALYLCASSLRTGGNTGELFFGEGSRLTVL.

The rearrangement links TRBV2 to TRBJ1-2; no reliable D call. With 10 bases removed from V and 6 bases from J, the gap between germline ends came to 21 bases. This CDR3 is 14 amino acids long. Per the germline V gene, CDR1 is SNHLY and CDR2 is FYNNEI. The DNA for the CDR3 is TGTGCCATCCACCCCAGAGGCGCGGGGAATGGCTACACCTTC. Protein sequence: CAIHPRGAGNGYTF.

The V call is TRBV5-1, the J call TRBJ2-5; 8 bases map to TRBD2. This CDR3 contains 16 residues. V shed 4 bases and J 4 bases; nucleotides not matched to a gene: 12. In germline, CDR1 is SGHRS, CDR2 YFSETQ. The chain's CDR3 is CASSPGAGVGGETQYF. As DNA, the CDR3 is TGCGCCAGCAGCCCTGGAGCGGGAGTTGGCGGAGAGACCCAGTACTTC. The variable domain in full, with the rest retrieved from reference TRBV5-1 and TRBJ2-5, is KAGVTQTPRYLIKTRGQQVTLSCSPISGHRSVSWYQQTPGQGLQFLFEYFSETQRNKGNFPGRFSGRQFSNSRSEMNVSTLELGDSALYLCASSPGAGVGGETQYFGPGTRLLVL.

As DNA, the CDR3 is TGTGCCAGCAGTGAACTTGCGGCGAACACCGGGGAGCTGTTTTTT. Its translation is CASSELAANTGELFF. The chain combines TRBV6-1 with TRBJ2-2; D unresolved. Germline V lookup: CDR1 MNHNS, CDR2 SASEGT. Trimming removed 2 bases from V and 0 bases from J, with 7 bases in between. The CDR3 contains 15 residues.

V is TRBV6-6 and J is TRBJ1-2; TRBD1 is a possible D gene (6 bases). Trimming removed 0 bases at V and 8 bases at J, with 13 bases between. The CDR3 has 14 residues. Germline CDR1 MNHNY, CDR2 SVGAGI (reference sequence). The CDR3 bases are TGTGCCAGCAGTTACTCAGGGGGGGCTGGCGGCTACACCTTC. Translation gives CASSYSGGAGGYTF.

V and J are TRBV18 and TRBJ2-3; 10 nucleotides agree with TRBD2. The V and J ends lost 1 base and 5 bases, in that order; junction bases with no gene match: 6. From germline, CDR1 is KGHSH and CDR2 LQKENI. CDR3 length: 16 residues. The CDR3 DNA reads TGTGCCAGCTCACCACTAGCGGGAGGCTACCGAGATACGCAGTATTTT. Residues: CASSPLAGGYRDTQYF.

By sample share, this clone is medium-sized. V and J are TRBV4-1 and TRBJ1-5, with TRBD1 matching over 7 bases. Germline loops: CDR1 MGHRA, CDR2 YSYEKL. V lost 3 bases to trimming and J lost 0 bases; unmatched junction nucleotides: 2. The CDR3 loop spans 15 amino acids. This chain's CDR3 is CASSHGTDSNQPQHF. The CDR3 nucleotides are TGCGCCAGCAGCCATGGGACAGATAGCAATCAGCCCCAGCATTTT.

The DNA of the CDR3 is TGTGCCAGCAGTGGGATGACAGAAAGCTCCTACAATGAGCAGTTCTTC. It specifies CASSGMTESSYNEQFF. The genes are TRBV6-1 and TRBJ2-1, with D maybe TRBD1 (5 bases). The CDR3 totals 16 residues. Germline-derived CDR1 and CDR2 are MNHNS and SASEGT. Trimming took off 4 bases at V and 0 bases at J, with 13 bases between the two ends.

Here the CDR3 DNA reads TGTGCCAGCAGTCTTCTCACTAGCGGGAGAACTAATGAGCAGTTCTTC. Amino acids: CASSLLTSGRTNEQFF. The V gene is TRBV27, the J gene TRBJ2-1, with 11 bases identical to TRBD2. CDR3 length: 16 residues. CDR1 MNHEY and CDR2 SMNVEV come from the germline V gene (reference sequence). V lost 5 bases and J lost 7; bases outside the gene matches: 10.

The chain has TRBV6-6 and TRBJ2-7; 7 nucleotides align to TRBD1. The CDR3 spans 12 residues. Germline V gene data show CDR1 as MNHNY and CDR2 as SVGAGI (reference sequence). Trimming took 5 bases from V and 4 from J; bases not matched to a gene: 2. The DNA of the CDR3 is TGTGCCAGCAGTGTGACAGGGTACGAGCAGTACTTC. Residues: CASSVTGYEQYF.

J is TRBJ2-2 and V is TRBV7-8, with TRBD2 matching 8 bases. The CDR3 loop spans 16 amino acids. Germline V CDR1 and CDR2: SGHVS, FQNEAQ. The trim removed 2 bases at V and 2 bases at J, leaving 4 bases unmatched. The CDR3 nucleotides are TGTGCCAGCAGCTTATTAGCGGGAAAAAACACCGGGGAGCTGTTTTTT. Translating gives CASSLLAGKNTGELFF.

This clone was counted a few times. The chain couples TRBV7-9 to TRBJ1-2; D gene ambiguous. Trimming left V 3 bases short and J 3 bases short, with 11 bases between. This CDR3 has 14 amino acids. Germline CDR1 and CDR2: SEHNR and FQNEAQ (reference sequence). The CDR3 here is CASSLNRGDYGYTF. The CDR3 nucleotides are TGTGCCAGCAGCTTGAATCGGGGAGACTATGGCTACACCTTC.

The gene calls are TRBV11-2 and TRBJ1-5; possibly TRBD1 for D (5 bases). CDR1 and CDR2 from the germline V gene are SGHAT and FQNNGV. Trimming removed 9 bases at V and 7 bases at J, with 13 bases between. This CDR3 is built from 12 residues. Here the CDR3 DNA reads TGTGCCAGTTCAGGGTCAAACCAGCCCCAGCATTTT. The encoded protein is CASSGSNQPQHF.

V and J are TRBV4-2 and TRBJ2-5; 14 nucleotides line up with TRBD2. This CDR3 region has 17 residues. Germline CDR1 reads LGHNA; CDR2 reads YNFKEQ. Losses at the gene ends were 1 base for V and 5 bases for J; bases not matched to a gene: 6. Written as DNA, the CDR3 is TGTGCCAGCAGCCAAGGGGGGACTAGCGGGAGTAGGGAGACCCAGTACTTC. Translation: CASSQGGTSGSRETQYF.

This chain joins TRBV19 and TRBJ1-6; D is perhaps TRBD1 (5 bases). The CDR3 is 13 residues long. Germline-derived CDR1 and CDR2 are LNHDA and SQIVND (reference sequence). Deletions cut 4 bases from V and 8 bases from J, with 9 bases between. The CDR3 is CASSNTRDSPLHF. As DNA, the CDR3 is TGTGCCAGTAGTAACACCAGGGATTCACCCCTCCACTTT.

The chain links TRBV28 to TRBJ1-1, with 10 positions matching TRBD1. V shed 7 bases, J shed 5 bases, and the junction held 10 bases outside the gene matches. Germline assignment: CDR1 MDHEN and CDR2 SYDVKM. The CDR3 length is 15 residues. The chain's CDR3 is CASTRSSGQGTEAFF. CDR3 coding DNA: TGTGCCAGCACCCGTTCTTCGGGACAGGGGACTGAAGCTTTCTTT.